What follows are 20 T cell receptor beta chains derived from one specimen sequenced in a study of T-cell memory formation after mild COVID-19. One entry per CDR3 protein, called by TCRdb with MiXCR from the 5' RACE reads. Here the sample spans 150,000 to 200,000 distinct CDR3 sequences, about 15% being singletons. Sequencing input: PBMCs or a T cell subset sorted from them (not recorded which). Receptors were obtained from an adult woman who had mild COVID-19 (a few samples of this study predate the infection). Cell type and time point are not known.

The table lists this clonotype with many counts. The chain has TRBV10-3 and TRBJ2-7, with 12 bases aligning to TRBD1. CDR3 length: 16 amino acids. The V segment lost 2 bases and the J segment 5 bases; nucleotides outside the gene matches: 7. Germline CDR1 ENHRY, CDR2 SYGVKD. The DNA for the CDR3 is TGTGCCATCAGTGAGGGGCTGGGACAGGGGGCCGACGAGCAGTACTTC. Translated: CAISEGLGQGADEQYF.

As regards this clonotype: An end of the junction does not agree with germline; a read error may underlie this. The chain recombines TRBV7-8 with TRBJ1-2; no definite D call. Germline V gives CDR1 SGHVS, CDR2 FQNEAQ. The CDR3 length is 12 residues. The CDR3: CASSLARREIAF. Written as DNA, the CDR3 is TGTGCCAGCAGCTTAGCTAGAAGGGAGATCGCCTTC.

This chain connects TRBV20-1 to TRBJ2-7, with TRBD1 matching 8 bases. The CDR3 is 12 amino acids. Trimming removed 3 bases from V and 7 bases from J; junction bases left unmatched: 5. The germline V gene encodes CDR1 DFQATT and CDR2 SNEGSKA (reference sequence). CDR3 bases: TGCAGTGCTAGGGACAGGGAACGGGAGCAGTACTTC. Residues: CSARDREREQYF.

This clonotype was seen a handful of times. The V call is TRBV2, the J call TRBJ1-6; 9 bases are shared with TRBD1. In germline, CDR1 is SNHLY, CDR2 FYNNEI. The V segment lost 5 bases and the J segment 7 bases; nucleotides outside the gene matches: 9. The CDR3 has 16 residues. In nucleotides, the CDR3 is TGTGCCAGCAGTCAAACAGGGGGCATCGGGAATTCACCCCTCCACTTT. Translation: CASSQTGGIGNSPLHF.

This clonotype was found a few times. The J gene is TRBJ2-3, the V gene TRBV7-8, with D perhaps assigned TRBD1 or TRBD2 (5 bases each). Germline V gives CDR1 SGHVS, CDR2 FQNEAQ. The germline V and J ends were trimmed by 5 bases and 0 bases, with 33 bases remaining between them. The CDR3 spans 22 residues. In DNA, the CDR3 is TGTGCCAGCAGCCGACGGATTGAGGGCAGGGCGTTGGGTTCAACTAGCACAGATACGCAGTATTTT. Protein: CASSRRIEGRALGSTSTDTQYF.

In this sample, this clonotype turned up a few times. The V call is TRBV11-1, the J call TRBJ2-4; 9 bases map to TRBD1. Germline values: CDR1 SGHAT, CDR2 FQDESV (reference sequence). The ends lost 6 bases at V and 6 bases at J; junction bases unmatched: 6. The length of the CDR3 is 14 residues. The CDR3 DNA is TGTGCCAGCAGGCCCGGGACAGGGATAAACATTCAGTACTTC. This sequence encodes CASRPGTGINIQYF.

This clonotype was counted ten times or more. This chain connects TRBV12-3 or TRBV12-4 to TRBJ2-7; 12 nucleotides align to TRBD2. This CDR3 has 15 amino acids. The ends lost 6 bases at V and 2 bases at J; junction bases unmatched: 5. CDR3 protein: CASRLGTSGPYEQYF. The CDR3 nucleotides are TGTGCCAGCAGACTCGGGACTAGCGGGCCCTACGAGCAGTACTTC.

This rearrangement joins TRBV18 to TRBJ1-2, with a weak D call TRBD1 (6 bases). CDR1 is KGHSH and CDR2 is LQKENI in the germline V gene. This CDR3 contains 13 residues. Between the trimmed V and J ends, which lost 4 bases and 4 bases, there was a span of 10 bases. The CDR3 reads CASSLKDSYGYTF. In nucleotides, the CDR3 is TGTGCCAGCTCACTAAAGGACAGCTATGGCTACACCTTC.

In regard to this clonotype: One end of the junction fails to match germline, which may point to a read error. The chain carries TRBV7-7 and TRBJ2-1; 10 bases are a match to TRBD2. Germline V gives CDR1 SSHAT, CDR2 FNYEAQ (reference sequence). The CDR3 is 16 amino acids. CDR3 sequence reads: CASSLGVAGGAGEQFF. CDR3 nucleotides: TGTGCTAGCAGCTTAGGAGTAGCGGGAGGAGCGGGTGAGCAGTTCTTC.

This clonotype came up a few times. This chain links TRBV20-1 with TRBJ2-7, with a possible D match to TRBD1 (6 bases). The V and J ends lost 3 bases and 2 bases respectively, with 17 bases between them. Germline V gene sequence: CDR1 DFQATT, CDR2 SNEGSKA (reference sequence). This CDR3 is built from 15 residues. In DNA, the CDR3 is TGCAGTGCTAGGGACAGCCTTCAACCCACCTACGAGCAGTACTTC. Residues: CSARDSLQPTYEQYF.

This clonotype was seen a handful of times. This sequence joins TRBV5-1 and TRBJ2-1, with unresolved D. Germline CDR1 SGHRS, CDR2 YFSETQ. The CDR3 is 12 residues long. V lost 2 bases to trimming and J lost 7 bases, with 7 bases between them. DNA of the CDR3: TGCGCCAGCAGCTTCCCGGAGAATGAGCAGTTCTTC. Protein: CASSFPENEQFF.

V usage is TRBV29-1 and J usage is TRBJ1-1, with 7 bases aligning to TRBD1. There are 14 residues in the CDR3. With 7 bases clipped from V and 1 base from J, the junction kept 9 bases outside the gene matches. Germline V CDR1 and CDR2: SQVTM, ANQGSEA. The CDR3 protein is CSAQTGPGNTEAFF. The CDR3 DNA reads TGCAGCGCCCAGACAGGGCCTGGGAACACTGAAGCTTTCTTT.

This clonotype was found a few times. This chain links TRBV29-1 with TRBJ1-1; possibly TRBD1 for D (5 bases). In germline, CDR1 is SQVTM, CDR2 ANQGSEA. Trimming shortened V by 3 bases and J by 7 bases, and 9 bases separated the two germline ends. This CDR3 is built from 11 residues. The CDR3 nucleotides read TGCAGCGTTGAGGGGCGCGGTGAAGCTTTCTTT. Its translation is CSVEGRGEAFF.

This clonotype has more than one count but fewer than ten. The chain employs TRBV24-1 and TRBJ2-3; 8 bases align to TRBD1. CDR3 length: 15 amino acids. CDR1 is KGHDR and CDR2 is SFDVKD in the germline V gene. V lost 3 bases, J lost 9 bases, and 10 bases stayed unmatched. CDR3 protein: CATSDPDRAGRTQYF. CDR3 nucleotides: TGTGCCACCAGTGATCCGGACAGGGCCGGTCGGACGCAGTATTTT.

The chain uses TRBV7-9 and TRBJ2-7; D may be TRBD1 (6 bases). This CDR3 has 14 amino acids. V was shortened by 6 bases and J by 4 bases, with 16 bases between the two germline ends. CDR1 is SEHNR and CDR2 is FQNEAQ in the germline V gene (reference sequence). The CDR3 sequence is CASSHQGTGYEQYF. For the CDR3, the DNA is TGTGCCAGCAGTCACCAGGGCACAGGGTACGAGCAGTACTTC.

This clonotype was seen repeatedly, ten times or more. This chain uses TRBV12-3 or TRBV12-4 with TRBJ2-1; 9 bases map to TRBD2. V lost 5 bases, J lost 0 bases, and 5 bases stayed unmatched. CDR3 length: 16 residues. CDR3 region: CASSPFSGSSYNEQFF. The CDR3, as DNA: TGTGCCAGCAGTCCGTTTAGCGGGAGCTCCTACAATGAGCAGTTCTTC.

The CDR3 loop reads CAWSDARVGLFEVQEGSYEQYF. Here the CDR3 DNA reads TGTGCCTGGAGCGACGCCAGGGTAGGATTGTTCGAAGTCCAAGAGGGCTCCTACGAGCAGTACTTC. The gene calls are TRBV30 and TRBJ2-7, with D perhaps given as TRBD1 or TRBD2 (5 bases each). The CDR3 has 22 amino acids. Germline CDR1 is GTSNPN and CDR2 is SVGIG (reference sequence). Trimming removed 3 bases at V and 0 bases at J, with 36 bases between. Full variable domain (missing parts from reference TRBV30 and TRBJ2-7): SQTIHQWPATLVQPVGSPLSLECTVEGTSNPNLYWYRQAAGRGLQLLFYSVGIGQISSEVPQNLSASRPQDRQFILSSKKLLLSDSGFYLCAWSDARVGLFEVQEGSYEQYFGPGTRLTVT.

J is TRBJ1-4 and V is TRBV15, with 10 bases fitting TRBD1. This CDR3 spans 16 amino acids. Germline CDR1 reads LNHNV; CDR2 reads YYDKDF (reference sequence). J lost 2 bases, V lost 1 base, and 1 base had no gene match. CDR3 sequence: CATSRGTGGTNEKLFF. CDR3 in DNA: TGTGCCACCAGCAGAGGGACAGGGGGGACTAATGAAAAACTGTTTTTT.

This clonotype was picked up a small number of times. This rearrangement joins TRBV7-3 to TRBJ2-2; TRBD2 matches at 8 bases. The CDR3 is made up of 17 amino acids. Germline V CDR1 and CDR2: SGHTA, FQGTGA. With 5 bases clipped from V and 7 bases from J, the junction kept 15 bases outside the gene matches. DNA for the CDR3: TGTGCCAGCAGCGTCCTAGCGGGTTCCGAACACGGCGGGGAGCTGTTTTTT. Its translation is CASSVLAGSEHGGELFF. Drawing the rest from reference TRBV7-3 and TRBJ2-2, the complete variable domain is GAGVSQTPSNKVTEKGKYVELRCDPISGHTALYWYRQSLGQGPEFLIYFQGTGAADDSGLPNDRFFAVRPEGSVSTLKIQRTERGDSAVYLCASSVLAGSEHGGELFFGEGSRLTVL.

V usage is TRBV30 and J usage is TRBJ2-7; 9 positions match TRBD1. V shed 5 bases, J shed 1 base, and the junction held 9 bases outside the gene matches. This CDR3 comprises 15 residues. CDR1 and CDR2 (germline): GTSNPN, SVGIG (reference sequence). CDR3 loop: CAWASGQGYSYEQYF. The CDR3 nucleotides are TGTGCCTGGGCCTCGGGACAGGGTTATTCCTACGAGCAGTACTTC.